This T cell receptor beta chain was identified in a study of PD-1 blockade in classical Hodgkin lymphoma (dated by TCRdb to 2019 to 2021). About the study as a whole: A peripheral blood immune signature of response to PD-1 blockade in classical Hodgkin lymphoma was defined using TCR beta sequencing and CyTOF.

The germline V gene provides CDR1 SGHDN and CDR2 FVKESK. The CDR3 contains 15 residues, cysteine and phenylalanine counted. Only CDR3 DNA remains: 45 bases, in frame from the first base. After removal of 1 base from V and 2 bases from J, the junction retains 3 bases not matched to a gene. Concerning this clone itself: Which antigen it targets is not known. Within one base of it there is no much larger clone, and no base qualities were kept.

Study-wide conclusions, independent of this receptor: Baseline TCR diversity was reported to be lower in newly diagnosed patients than in healthy donors and to be lower still in relapsed/refractory patients. Only a single clinical trial cohort was studied, and what caused the repertoire differences, possibly disease activity or prior therapy, remained undefined.

The Qiagen DNeasy kit was used to extract genomic DNA from unsorted PBMCs and from the negatively selected CD4+ and CD8+ fractions. TCR beta CDR3 regions were subjected to amplification by immunoSEQ multiplex PCR with primers that anneal to V and J segments. A synthetic immune receptor repertoire was used to minimize amplification bias, and remaining bias was computationally removed after sequencing. The study's own analysis went as follows. Custom Python scripts were used to quantify repertoire diversity as the Shannon entropy index. Unsorted, CD4+ and CD8+ repertoires were analyzed separately, except for combined analyses in which CD4+ and CD8+ sequences were merged in silico. Here the immuneACCESS table is served through TCRdb, limited to in-frame sequences with V and J called. Missing clones are a known gap in these copies; in checked studies unresolved V genes cover under half, and the rest lacks a known reason. D and trimming were read from the DNA, whereas the V and J calls and clone size are those reported in that table. The sample table holds 20,000 to 25,000 clones, of which roughly 94% were seen once. 4.5% to 6% of the sample is taken by the ten largest.

The sample's time point, from its label and the paper: newly diagnosed, previously untreated cHL patient sample. PBMCs from patients with newly diagnosed, previously untreated classical Hodgkin lymphoma were sequenced as a comparison group for the relapsed/refractory trial patients. Peripheral blood was collected in 8 mL Vacutainer Cell Preparation Tubes, from which PBMCs were isolated by centrifugation and then cryopreserved. The sample comprised peripheral blood mononuclear cells (PBMCs). The V and J segments used are TRBV14 and TRBJ2-7; TRBD1 lines up with 9 middle nucleotides. The TCR sequence derives from a human donor with classical Hodgkin lymphoma. The CDR3 corresponds to CASSQGTGVTYEQYF. The DNA sequence is as follows: TGTGCCAGCAGCCAAGGGACAGGGGTAACCTACGAGCAGTACTTC.